This T cell receptor (beta chain) was captured in a study of blood T cell repertoires in COVID-19. Overall study: T cells, B-cell-depleted T cells, or PBMCs supplied cDNA or gDNA.

CDR3 length: 15 amino acids. V gave up 3 bases and J gave up 7 bases, with 19 bases separating them. Germline CDR1 is SGHNT and CDR2 is YYREEE (reference sequence). Sequenced by immunoSEQ multiplex PCR; TCRdb stores in-frame clones only, minus some. The sample yields about 15,000 clones, 70% to 80% seen once. The sequence was collected from a human donor in a cohort sampled during active COVID-19. The sample comprised peripheral blood. V usage is TRBV5-4 and J usage is TRBJ1-2, with D tentatively TRBD1 (6 bases). DNA for the CDR3: TGTGCCAGCAGCTCTCCAGGGGAAAGCAGGGGTGGCTACACCTTC. Translated: CASSSPGESRGGYTF. The whole variable domain, filled in from reference TRBV5-4 and TRBJ1-2, reads ETGVTQSPTHLIKTRGQQVTLRCSSQSGHNTVSWYQQALGQGPQFIFQYYREEENGRGNFPPRFSGLQFPNYSSELNVNALELDDSALYLCASSSPGESRGGYTFGSGTRLTVV.